This TCR beta chain came from a study of T-cell memory formation after mild COVID-19. Across the study: Most TCR clusters belonged to a single donor. Study outcomes and limitations: The study found contracting CD4+ clones mainly in CM and EM and contracting CD8+ clones in EMRA. Clones shrinking between day 15 and 85 showed a balanced CD4/CD8 split, and those that grew later tilted toward CD4+.

Trimming took off 5 bases at V and 4 bases at J, with 17 bases between the two ends. The CDR3 is 15 amino acids. TCRdb reanalysed the 5' RACE reads using MiXCR and keeps one entry per CDR3 protein. The profile covers hundreds of thousands of distinct CDR3 sequences, with 20% to 25% appearing a single time and about 10% taken by the ten largest. The sample holds a few counts of this clonotype. Its matching antigen is unknown. The sequence came from an adult woman who had mild COVID-19 (a few samples of this study predate the infection). Cell type and time point are not known. The sequencing input was PBMCs or a T cell subset sorted from them (not recorded which). The chain has TRBV12-3 or TRBV12-4 and TRBJ1-2, with no clear D. CDR3 in amino acids: CASSIRTNPVYGYTF. CDR3 DNA: TGTGCCAGCAGTATCAGGACTAACCCCGTCTATGGCTACACCTTC.